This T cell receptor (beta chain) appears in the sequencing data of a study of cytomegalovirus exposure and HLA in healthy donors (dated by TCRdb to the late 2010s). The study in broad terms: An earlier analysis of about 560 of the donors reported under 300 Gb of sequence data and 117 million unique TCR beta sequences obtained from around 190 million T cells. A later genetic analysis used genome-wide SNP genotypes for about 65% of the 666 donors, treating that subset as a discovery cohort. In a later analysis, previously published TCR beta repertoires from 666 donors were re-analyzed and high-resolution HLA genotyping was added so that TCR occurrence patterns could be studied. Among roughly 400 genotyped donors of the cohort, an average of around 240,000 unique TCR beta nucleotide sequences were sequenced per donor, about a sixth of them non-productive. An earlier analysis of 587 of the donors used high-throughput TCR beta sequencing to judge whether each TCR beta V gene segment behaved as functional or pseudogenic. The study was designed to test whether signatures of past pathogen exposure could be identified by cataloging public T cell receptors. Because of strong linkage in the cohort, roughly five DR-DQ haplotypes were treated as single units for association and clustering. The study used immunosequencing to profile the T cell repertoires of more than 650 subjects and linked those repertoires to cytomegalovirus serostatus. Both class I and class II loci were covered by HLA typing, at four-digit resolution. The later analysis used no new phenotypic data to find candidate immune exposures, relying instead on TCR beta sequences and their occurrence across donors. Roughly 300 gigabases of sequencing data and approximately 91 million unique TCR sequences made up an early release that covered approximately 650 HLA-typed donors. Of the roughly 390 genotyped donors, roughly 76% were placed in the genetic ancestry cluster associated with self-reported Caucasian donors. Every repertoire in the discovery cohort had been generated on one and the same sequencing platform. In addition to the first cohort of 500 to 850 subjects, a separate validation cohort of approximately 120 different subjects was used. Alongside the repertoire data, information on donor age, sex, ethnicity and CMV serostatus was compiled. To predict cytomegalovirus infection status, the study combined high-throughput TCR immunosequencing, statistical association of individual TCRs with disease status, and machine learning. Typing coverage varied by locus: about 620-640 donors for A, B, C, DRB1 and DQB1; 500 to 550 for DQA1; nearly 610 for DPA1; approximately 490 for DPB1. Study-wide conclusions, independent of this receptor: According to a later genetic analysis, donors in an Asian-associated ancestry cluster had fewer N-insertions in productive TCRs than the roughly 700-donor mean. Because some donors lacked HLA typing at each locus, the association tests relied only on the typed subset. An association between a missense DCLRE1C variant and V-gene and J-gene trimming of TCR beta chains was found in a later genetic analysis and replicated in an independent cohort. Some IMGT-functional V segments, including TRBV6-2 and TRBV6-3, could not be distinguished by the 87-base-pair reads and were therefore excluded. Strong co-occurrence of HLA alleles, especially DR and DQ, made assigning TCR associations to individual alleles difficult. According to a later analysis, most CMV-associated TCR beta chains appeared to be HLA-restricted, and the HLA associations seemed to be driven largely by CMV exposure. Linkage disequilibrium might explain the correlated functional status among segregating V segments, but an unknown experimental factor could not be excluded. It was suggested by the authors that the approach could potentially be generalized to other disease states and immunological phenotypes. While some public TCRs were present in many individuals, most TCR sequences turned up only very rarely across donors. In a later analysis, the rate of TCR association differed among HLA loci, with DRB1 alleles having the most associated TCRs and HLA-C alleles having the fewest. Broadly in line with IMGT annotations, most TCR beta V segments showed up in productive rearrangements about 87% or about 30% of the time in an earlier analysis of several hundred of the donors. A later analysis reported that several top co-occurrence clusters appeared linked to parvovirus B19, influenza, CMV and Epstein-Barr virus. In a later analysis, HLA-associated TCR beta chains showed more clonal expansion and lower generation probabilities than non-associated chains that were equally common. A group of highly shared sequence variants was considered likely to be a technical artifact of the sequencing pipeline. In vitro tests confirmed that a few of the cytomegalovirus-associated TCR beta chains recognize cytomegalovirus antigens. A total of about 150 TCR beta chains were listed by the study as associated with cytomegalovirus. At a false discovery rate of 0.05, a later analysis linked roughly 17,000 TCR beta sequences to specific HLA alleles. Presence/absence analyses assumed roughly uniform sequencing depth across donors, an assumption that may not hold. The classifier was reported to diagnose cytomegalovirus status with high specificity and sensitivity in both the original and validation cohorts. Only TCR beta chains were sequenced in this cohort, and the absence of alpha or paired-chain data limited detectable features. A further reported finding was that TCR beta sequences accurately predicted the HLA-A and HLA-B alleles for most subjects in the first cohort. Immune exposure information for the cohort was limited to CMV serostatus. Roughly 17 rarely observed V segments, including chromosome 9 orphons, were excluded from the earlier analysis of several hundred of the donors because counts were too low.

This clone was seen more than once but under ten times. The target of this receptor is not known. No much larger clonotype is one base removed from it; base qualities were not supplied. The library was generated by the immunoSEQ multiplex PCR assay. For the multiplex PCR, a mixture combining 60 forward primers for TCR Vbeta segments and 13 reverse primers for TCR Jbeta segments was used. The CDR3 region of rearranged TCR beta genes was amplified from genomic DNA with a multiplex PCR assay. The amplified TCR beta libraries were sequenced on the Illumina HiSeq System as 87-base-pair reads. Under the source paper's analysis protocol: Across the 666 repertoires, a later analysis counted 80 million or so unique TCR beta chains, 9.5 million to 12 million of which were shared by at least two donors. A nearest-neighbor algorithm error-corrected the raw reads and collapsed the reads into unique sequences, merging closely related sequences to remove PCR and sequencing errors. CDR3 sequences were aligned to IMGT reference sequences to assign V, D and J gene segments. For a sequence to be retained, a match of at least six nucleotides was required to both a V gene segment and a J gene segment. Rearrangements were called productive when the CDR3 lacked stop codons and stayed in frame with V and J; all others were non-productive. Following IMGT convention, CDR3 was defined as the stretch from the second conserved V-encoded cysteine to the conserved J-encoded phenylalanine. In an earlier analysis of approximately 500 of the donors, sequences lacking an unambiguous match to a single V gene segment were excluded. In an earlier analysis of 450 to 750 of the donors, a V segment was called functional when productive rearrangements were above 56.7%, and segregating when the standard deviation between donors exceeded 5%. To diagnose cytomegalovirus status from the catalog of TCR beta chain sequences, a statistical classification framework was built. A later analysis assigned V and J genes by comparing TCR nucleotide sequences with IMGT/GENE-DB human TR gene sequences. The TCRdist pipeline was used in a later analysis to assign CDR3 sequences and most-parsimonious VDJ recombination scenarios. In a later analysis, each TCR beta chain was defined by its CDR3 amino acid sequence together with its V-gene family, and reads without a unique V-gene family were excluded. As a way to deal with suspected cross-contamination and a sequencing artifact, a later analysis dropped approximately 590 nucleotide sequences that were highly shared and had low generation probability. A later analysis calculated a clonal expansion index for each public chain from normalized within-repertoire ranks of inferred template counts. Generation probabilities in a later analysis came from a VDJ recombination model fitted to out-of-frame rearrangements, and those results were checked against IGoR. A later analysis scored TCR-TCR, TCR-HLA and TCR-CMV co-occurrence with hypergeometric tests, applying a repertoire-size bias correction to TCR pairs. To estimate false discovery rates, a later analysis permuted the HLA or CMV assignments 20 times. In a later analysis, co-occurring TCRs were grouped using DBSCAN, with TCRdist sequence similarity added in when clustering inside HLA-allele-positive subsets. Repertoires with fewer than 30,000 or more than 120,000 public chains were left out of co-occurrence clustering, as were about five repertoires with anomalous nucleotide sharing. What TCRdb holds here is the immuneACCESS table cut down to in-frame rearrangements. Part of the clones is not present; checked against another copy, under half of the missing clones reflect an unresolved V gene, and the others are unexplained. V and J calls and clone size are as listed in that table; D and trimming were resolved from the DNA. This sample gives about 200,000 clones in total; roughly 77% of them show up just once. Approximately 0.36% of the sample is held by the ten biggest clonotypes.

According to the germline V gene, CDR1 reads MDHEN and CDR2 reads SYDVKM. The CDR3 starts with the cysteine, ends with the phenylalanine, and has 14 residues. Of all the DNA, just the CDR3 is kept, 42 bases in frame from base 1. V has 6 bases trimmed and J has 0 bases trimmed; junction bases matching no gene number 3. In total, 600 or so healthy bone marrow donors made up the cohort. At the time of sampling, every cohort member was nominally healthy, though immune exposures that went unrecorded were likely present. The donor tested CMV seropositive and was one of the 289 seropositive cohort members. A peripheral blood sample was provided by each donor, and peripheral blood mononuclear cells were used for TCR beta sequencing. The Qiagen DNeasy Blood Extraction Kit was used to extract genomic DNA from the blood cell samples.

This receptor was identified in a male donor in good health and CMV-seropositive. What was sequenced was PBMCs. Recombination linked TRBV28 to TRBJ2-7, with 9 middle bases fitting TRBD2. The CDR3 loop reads CASRLAGPSYEQYF. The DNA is TGTGCCAGCAGGCTAGCGGGACCCTCCTACGAGCAGTACTTC.